A selection of T cell receptor beta chains follows, all from one sample in a study of blood T cells in healthy people across ages. TCRdb re-called the 5' RACE reads with MiXCR, one entry per CDR3 protein. The sample has approximately 820,000 distinct CDR3 sequences, approximately 48% seen once. The sample taken for sequencing was blood. Receptor source: a man aged 60-69 years in good health. The CDR3 runs from the conserved cysteine through the conserved F or W. A D gene is named only where the DNA matches it firmly. Expanded clones get a size class; other rows say once, few or many, or leave the size out.

d_call clone_size j_call v_call cdr3_aa cdr3_nt
. few TRBJ1-4 TRBV25-1 CASSQGGTEKLFF TGTGCCAGCAGTCAAGGGGGGACTGAAAAACTGTTTTTT
. . TRBJ2-5 TRBV4-3 CASSQDLDSGPGTQYF TGCGCCAGCAGCCAAGACCTGGACTCGGGACCCGGGACCCAGTACTTC
. many TRBJ2-1 TRBV5-5 CASSLVVGGPGEQFF TGTGCCAGCAGCTTGGTTGTAGGGGGACCCGGAGAGCAGTTCTTC
TRBD2 . TRBJ2-1 TRBV19 CASSTGGSYNEQFF TGTGCCAGTAGCACGGGGGGTAGTTACAATGAGCAGTTCTTC
. few TRBJ2-3 TRBV5-5 CASRGTHTDTQYF TGTGCCAGCAGAGGGACGCACACAGATACGCAGTATTTT
TRBD2 . TRBJ2-1 TRBV10-3 CAISDLRESSYNEQFF TGTGCCATCAGTGATCTGCGGGAGAGCTCCTACAATGAGCAGTTCTTC
. . TRBJ1-4 TRBV4-3 CASSQDLAEKLFF TGCGCCAGCAGCCAAGATCTGGCGGAAAAACTGTTTTTT
. . TRBJ2-7 TRBV12-3/TRBV12-4 CASSHIAPSYNEQYF TGTGCCAGCAGTCATATAGCGCCCTCCTACAATGAGCAGTACTTC
TRBD1 . TRBJ2-7 TRBV7-2 CASSLAATTGVKSYEQYF TGTGCCAGCAGCTTAGCCGCGACCACAGGGGTAAAGTCCTACGAGCAGTACTTC
. few TRBJ1-2 TRBV20-1 CSAKDRYGYTF TGCAGTGCTAAGGACCGCTATGGCTACACCTTC
TRBD2 . TRBJ2-2 TRBV12-3/TRBV12-4 CASSFPSGGADTGELFF TGTGCCAGCAGTTTCCCTAGCGGGGGGGCGGACACCGGGGAGCTGTTTTTT
. . TRBJ2-5 TRBV4-1 CASSGAAAGETQYF TGCGCCAGCAGCGGTGCGGCGGCCGGGGAGACCCAGTACTTC
. . TRBJ2-7 TRBV5-4 CASSLNVLPAREGIDYEQYF TGTGCCAGCAGCTTGAACGTATTACCAGCGCGTGAGGGAATAGACTACGAGCAGTACTTC
. . TRBJ2-1 TRBV6-5 CASRPFPPGQQFF TGTGCCAGCAGACCCTTCCCGCCGGGACAGCAGTTCTTC
TRBD1 . TRBJ1-2 TRBV6-5 CASSYTTFRDRIIYGYTF TGTGCCAGCAGTTATACCACTTTCCGGGACAGGATTATCTATGGCTACACCTTC
TRBD1 once TRBJ2-1 TRBV7-9 CASSFDREGEQFF TGTGCCAGCAGCTTCGACAGGGAAGGTGAGCAGTTCTTC
. . TRBJ1-1 TRBV14 CASSRRDPPNNEAFF TGTGCCAGCAGCAGACGCGACCCCCCCAACAATGAAGCTTTCTTT
TRBD1 . TRBJ1-5 TRBV7-9 CASSFSPGTGFDQPQHF TGTGCCAGCAGCTTCAGTCCCGGGACAGGGTTTGATCAGCCCCAGCATTTT
. . TRBJ1-4 TRBV7-9 CASSLEGYGGKLFF TGTGCCAGCAGCTTAGAGGGCTATGGGGGAAAACTGTTTTTT
. . TRBJ1-4 TRBV28 CASSRAVGATNEKLFF TGTGCCAGCAGCCGCGCGGTGGGTGCAACTAATGAAAAACTGTTTTTT
TRBD1 . TRBJ2-7 TRBV10-1 CASSSRSTGTGDPYEQYF TGCGCCAGCAGTTCAAGAAGTACCGGGACAGGGGACCCCTACGAGCAGTACTTC
TRBD1 . TRBJ2-6 TRBV3-1 CASSPYGTGGSGANVLTF TGTGCCAGCAGCCCTTACGGGACAGGGGGCTCTGGGGCCAACGTCCTGACTTTC
TRBD1 . TRBJ2-4 TRBV29-1 CSVLLGRGPNIQYF TGCAGCGTCCTCCTAGGCAGGGGGCCAAACATTCAGTACTTC
TRBD2 . TRBJ2-7 TRBV7-2 CASSFGLAGTGEQYF TGTGCCAGCAGCTTCGGGCTAGCGGGGACGGGGGAGCAGTACTTC
. . TRBJ2-2 TRBV6-1 CASSKPLWNGELFF TGTGCCAGCTCGAAACCTTTATGGAACGGGGAGCTGTTTTTT
. . TRBJ2-1 TRBV3-1 CASSAQGNGEQFF TGTGCCAGCAGCGCACAGGGAAATGGTGAGCAGTTCTTC
. . TRBJ1-2 TRBV4-3 CASRQTVLETGGYTF TGCGCCAGCCGCCAAACTGTTCTGGAAACGGGAGGCTACACCTTC
. . TRBJ1-2 TRBV29-1 CSVVPNGPDENYGYTF TGCAGCGTTGTCCCGAACGGGCCAGACGAGAACTATGGCTACACCTTC
. . TRBJ1-2 TRBV5-1 CASSLSGAVYGYTF TGCGCCAGCAGCTTATCCGGGGCCGTTTATGGCTACACCTTC
. few TRBJ2-7 TRBV21-1 CASSAPPDRASYYEQYF TGTGCCAGCAGCGCCCCGCCCGACAGGGCCTCATACTACGAGCAGTACTTC
. few TRBJ2-5 TRBV27 CASSQGGIRANEQYF TGTGCCAGCAGCCAAGGAGGTATTAGAGCCAATGAGCAGTACTTC
TRBD2 few TRBJ2-1 TRBV5-6 CASSPRLAGVNEQFF TGTGCCAGCAGCCCCCGACTAGCGGGGGTCAATGAGCAGTTCTTC
. many TRBJ2-7 TRBV11-2 CASSPGQFSYEQYF TGTGCCAGCAGCCCCGGACAGTTCTCCTACGAGCAGTACTTC
. few TRBJ2-7 TRBV6-2/TRBV6-3 CASSFNRYEQYF TGTGCCAGCAGTTTTAACCGCTACGAGCAGTACTTC
TRBD1 . TRBJ2-6 TRBV27 CASSLRGTGRGGANVLTF TGTGCCAGCAGTTTACGAGGGACAGGCCGAGGGGGGGCCAACGTCCTGACTTTC
TRBD1 . TRBJ1-5 TRBV20-1 CSAQQQGNQPQHF TGCAGTGCTCAGCAACAGGGGAATCAGCCCCAGCATTTT
. . TRBJ2-5 TRBV7-2 CASSPQGGEGGTQYF TGTGCCAGCAGCCCCCAGGGGGGGGAAGGGGGGACCCAGTACTTC
TRBD2 . TRBJ2-3 TRBV20-1 CSAGPTSGRRDTQYF TGCAGTGCTGGGCCGACTAGCGGGAGACGGGATACGCAGTATTTT
. . TRBJ1-2 TRBV20-1 CSAPDAPGPNRYGYTF TGCAGTGCTCCGGACGCCCCGGGGCCTAACCGCTATGGCTACACCTTC
. once TRBJ2-7 TRBV12-5 CASGMLREQYF TGTGCTAGCGGGATGCTCCGCGAGCAGTACTTC
TRBD1 . TRBJ1-2 TRBV20-1 CSATQRTGGYSYTF TGCAGTGCTACACAAAGGACAGGGGGTTATAGCTACACCTTC
. once TRBJ2-3 TRBV2 CASSGFGGTDTQYF TGTGCCAGCAGTGGGTTTGGAGGCACAGATACGCAGTATTTT
. . TRBJ1-4 TRBV7-9 CASSSTTTEEKLFF TGTGCCAGCAGCTCCACCACGACCGAAGAAAAACTGTTTTTT
. . TRBJ2-1 TRBV7-2 CASTARAAYNEQFF TGTGCCAGCACCGCGAGGGCCGCCTACAATGAGCAGTTCTTC
TRBD2 . TRBJ2-1 TRBV6-6 CASTRSGGSGSEQFF TGTGCCAGCACACGCTCGGGGGGTTCGGGCAGTGAGCAGTTCTTC
. . TRBJ2-2 TRBV7-7 CASSYSGSNTGELFF TGTGCCAGCAGCTACAGCGGGTCGAACACCGGGGAGCTGTTTTTT
. . TRBJ2-5 TRBV7-9 CASSRMETQYF TGTGCCAGCAGCAGAATGGAGACCCAGTACTTC